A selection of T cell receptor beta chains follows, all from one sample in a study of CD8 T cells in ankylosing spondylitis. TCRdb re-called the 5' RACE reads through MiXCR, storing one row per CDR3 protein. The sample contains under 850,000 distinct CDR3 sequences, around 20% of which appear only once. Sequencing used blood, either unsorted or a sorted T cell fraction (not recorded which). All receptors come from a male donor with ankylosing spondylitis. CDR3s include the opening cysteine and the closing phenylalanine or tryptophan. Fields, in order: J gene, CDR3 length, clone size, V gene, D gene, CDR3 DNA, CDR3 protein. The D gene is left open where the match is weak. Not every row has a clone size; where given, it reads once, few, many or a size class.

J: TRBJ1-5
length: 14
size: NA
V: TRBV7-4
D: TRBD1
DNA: TGTGCCACTCGCGGACAGGGGCAAAATCAGCCCCAGCATTTT
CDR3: CATRGQGQNQPQHF

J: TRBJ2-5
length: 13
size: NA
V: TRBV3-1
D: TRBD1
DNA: TGTGCCAGCAGAAAGGGACAGGGAAAGACCCAGTACTTC
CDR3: CASRKGQGKTQYF

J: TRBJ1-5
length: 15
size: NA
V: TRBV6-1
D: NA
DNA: TGTGCCAGCAGGGCCACAGAGTATAGCAATCAGCCCCAGCATTTT
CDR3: CASRATEYSNQPQHF

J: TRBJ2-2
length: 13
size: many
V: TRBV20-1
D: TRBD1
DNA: TGCAGTGCTGGGACAGGGAACACCGGGGAGCTGTTTTTT
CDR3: CSAGTGNTGELFF

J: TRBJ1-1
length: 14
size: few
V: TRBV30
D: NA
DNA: TGTGCCTGGATCCGAGGGGGGAAAGGGACTGAAGCTTTCTTT
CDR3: CAWIRGGKGTEAFF

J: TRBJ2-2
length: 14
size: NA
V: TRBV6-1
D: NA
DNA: TGTGCCAGCACCAAATGCGCGAACACCGGGGAGCTGTTTTTT
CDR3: CASTKCANTGELFF

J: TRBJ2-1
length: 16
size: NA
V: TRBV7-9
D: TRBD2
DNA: TGTGCCAGCAGCTTAGGGACGGGAGGCCCCTACAATGAGCAGTTCTTC
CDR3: CASSLGTGGPYNEQFF

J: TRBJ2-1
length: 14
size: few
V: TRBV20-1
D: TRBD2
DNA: TGCAGTGCCAGCCTAGCGGGAGGGTTCAATGAGCAGTTCTTC
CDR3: CSASLAGGFNEQFF

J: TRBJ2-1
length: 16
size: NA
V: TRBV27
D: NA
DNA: TGTGCCAGCAACCCAGAGGGGGGTGGGTTTTACAATGAGCAGTTCTTC
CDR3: CASNPEGGGFYNEQFF

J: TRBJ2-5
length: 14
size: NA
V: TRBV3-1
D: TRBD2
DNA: TGTGCCAGCATTTCAGCGGGATTACAAGAGACCCAGTACTTC
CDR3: CASISAGLQETQYF

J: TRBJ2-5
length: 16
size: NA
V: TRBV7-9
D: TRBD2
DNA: TGTGCCAGCAGCAACCGACTAGCGGGAGAAGGAGAGACCCAGTACTTC
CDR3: CASSNRLAGEGETQYF

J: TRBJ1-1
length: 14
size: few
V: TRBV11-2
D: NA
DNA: TGTGCCAGCAGCACCAAAGACAGGAACACTGAAGCTTTCTTT
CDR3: CASSTKDRNTEAFF

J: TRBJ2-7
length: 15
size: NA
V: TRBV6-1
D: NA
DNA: TGTGCCAGCAGTGTTTTCCTAGGGGGTTCTTACGAGCAGTACTTC
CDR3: CASSVFLGGSYEQYF

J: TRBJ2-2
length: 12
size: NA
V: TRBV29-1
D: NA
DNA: TGCAGCGTTGTAGTCCCGGCGGGGGAGCTGTTTTTT
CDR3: CSVVVPAGELFF

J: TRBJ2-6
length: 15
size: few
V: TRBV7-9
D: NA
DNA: TGTGCCAGCAGGAATAGGTCCTCTGGGGCCAACGTCCTGACTTTC
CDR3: CASRNRSSGANVLTF

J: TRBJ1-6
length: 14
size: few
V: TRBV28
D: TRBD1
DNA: TGTGCCAGCAGATCGACAGGGATTGTGTCACCCCTCCACTTT
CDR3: CASRSTGIVSPLHF

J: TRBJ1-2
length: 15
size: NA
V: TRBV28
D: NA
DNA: TGTGCCAGCTCAAGCCCGGGGACCTCTAACTATGGCTACACCTTC
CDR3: CASSSPGTSNYGYTF

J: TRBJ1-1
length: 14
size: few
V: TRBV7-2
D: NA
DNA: TGTGCCAGCAGCTTCACAGTAGCGAACACTGAAGCTTTCTTT
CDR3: CASSFTVANTEAFF

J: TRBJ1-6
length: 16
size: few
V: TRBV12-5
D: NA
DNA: TGTGCTAGTGGTTTGGTAAGGCGGCAGGGGAGTTCACCCCTCCACTTT
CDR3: CASGLVRRQGSSPLHF

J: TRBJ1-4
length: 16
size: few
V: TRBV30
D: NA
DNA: TGTGCCTGGAGTACGTTCAGCAGGGGAGGAGAGGAAAAACTGTTTTTT
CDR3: CAWSTFSRGGEEKLFF

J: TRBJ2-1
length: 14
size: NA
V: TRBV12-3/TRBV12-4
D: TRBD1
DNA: TGTGCCAGCCGACAGGGGGCAAATTATGATGAGCAGTTCTTC
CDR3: CASRQGANYDEQFF

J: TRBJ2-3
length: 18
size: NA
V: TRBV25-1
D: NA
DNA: TGTGCCAGCAGTGATACGGGGCGGACCCCGGGCTGGACAGATACGCAGTATTTT
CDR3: CASSDTGRTPGWTDTQYF

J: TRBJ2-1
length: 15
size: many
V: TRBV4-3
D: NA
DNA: TGCGCCAGCAGCCAAGAGCCCGCGCCTGACAATGAGCAGTTCTTC
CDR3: CASSQEPAPDNEQFF

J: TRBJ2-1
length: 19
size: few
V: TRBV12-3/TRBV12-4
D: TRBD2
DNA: TGTGCCAGCAGTTTAGCGCTAATTCTAGCGGGGGGGCATCACCATGAGCAGTTCTTC
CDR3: CASSLALILAGGHHHEQFF

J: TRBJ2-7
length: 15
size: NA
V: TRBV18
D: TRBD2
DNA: TGTGCCAGCTCACCCGGACTAGCGGACTCCTACGAGCAGTACTTC
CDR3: CASSPGLADSYEQYF

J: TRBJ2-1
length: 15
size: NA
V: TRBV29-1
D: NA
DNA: TGCAGCGTCACCGACCGGGAGAGTGAATTGAATGAGCAGTTCTTC
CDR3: CSVTDRESELNEQFF

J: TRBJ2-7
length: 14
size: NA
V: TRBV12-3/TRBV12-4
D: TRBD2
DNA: TGTGCCAGCAGTTTTGGACGGGGAGGGCTCGAGCAGTACTTC
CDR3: CASSFGRGGLEQYF

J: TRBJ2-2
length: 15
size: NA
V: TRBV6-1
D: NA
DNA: TGTGCCAGCAGACGTACACGCGCGGGCACCGGGGAGCTGTTTTTT
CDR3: CASRRTRAGTGELFF

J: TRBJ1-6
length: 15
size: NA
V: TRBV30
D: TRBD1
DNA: TGTGCCTGGAGTTCAGAGGGGTACAGGGGGTCACCCCTCCACTTT
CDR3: CAWSSEGYRGSPLHF

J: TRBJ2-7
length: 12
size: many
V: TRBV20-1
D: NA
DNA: TGCAGTGCTAGCCGGTCGGGACTTAGCTCTATCTTC
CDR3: CSASRSGLSSIF

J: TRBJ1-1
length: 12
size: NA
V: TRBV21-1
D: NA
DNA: TGTGCCAGTATGGAAGGGAACACTGAAGCTTTCTTT
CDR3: CASMEGNTEAFF

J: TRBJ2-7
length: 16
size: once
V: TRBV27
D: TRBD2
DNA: TGTGCCAGCAGTCGCCTTCCGGGACTAGCCGTCCACGAGCAGTACTTC
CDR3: CASSRLPGLAVHEQYF

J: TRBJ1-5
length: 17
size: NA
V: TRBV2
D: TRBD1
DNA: TGTGCCAGCACCGAAGCCGCAGGGGGCAGGAGCAATCAGCCCCAGCATTTT
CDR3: CASTEAAGGRSNQPQHF

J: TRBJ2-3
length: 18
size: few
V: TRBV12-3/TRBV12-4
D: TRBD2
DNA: TGTGCCAGCAGTTTTCCCGGGACTAGCGGGGTGACCACAGATACGCAGTATTTT
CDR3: CASSFPGTSGVTTDTQYF

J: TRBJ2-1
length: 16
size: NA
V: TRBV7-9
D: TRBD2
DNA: TGTGCCAGCAGATCACCACTAGCGGGGCCAAGGAATGAGCAGTTCTTC
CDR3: CASRSPLAGPRNEQFF

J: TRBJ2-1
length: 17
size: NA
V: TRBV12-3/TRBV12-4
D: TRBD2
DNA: TGTGCCAGCAGTTTAGCCCGGGGTAGCGGGGGCTACAATGAGCAGTTCTTC
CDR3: CASSLARGSGGYNEQFF

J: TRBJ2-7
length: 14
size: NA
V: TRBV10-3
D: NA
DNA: TGTGCCATCAGTAACCGGGACAACTCCTACGAGCAGTACTTC
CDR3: CAISNRDNSYEQYF

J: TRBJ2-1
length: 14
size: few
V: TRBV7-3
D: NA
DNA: TGTGCCAGCAGCTTATGGCCCGGGCATAATGAGCAGTTCTTC
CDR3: CASSLWPGHNEQFF

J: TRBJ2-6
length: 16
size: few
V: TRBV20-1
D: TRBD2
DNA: TGCAGTGCTCAGCGGGGGGCGAGCTCTGGGGCCAACGTCCTGACTTTC
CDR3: CSAQRGASSGANVLTF

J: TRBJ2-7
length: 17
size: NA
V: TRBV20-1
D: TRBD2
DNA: TGCAGTGCTAGCGGGACTAGCGGGAGTCCCAGCTCCTACGAGCAGTACTTC
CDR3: CSASGTSGSPSSYEQYF

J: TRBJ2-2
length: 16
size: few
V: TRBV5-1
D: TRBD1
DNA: TGCGCCAGCAGCTTGAGCGGACAGGGGAACACCGGGGAGCTGTTTTTT
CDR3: CASSLSGQGNTGELFF

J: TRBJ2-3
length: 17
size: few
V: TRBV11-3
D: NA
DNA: TGTGCCAGCAGCTTAGGGGTGGGGGATTATGGCACAGATACGCAGTATTTT
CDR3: CASSLGVGDYGTDTQYF

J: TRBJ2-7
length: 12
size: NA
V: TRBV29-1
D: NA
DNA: TGCAGCGTTGTTTTAGAGGAGGACGAGCAGTACTTC
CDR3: CSVVLEEDEQYF

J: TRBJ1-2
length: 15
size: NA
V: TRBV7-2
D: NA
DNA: TGTGCCAGCAGCTTAGGGCAGCCCGTCGTCTATGGCTACACCTTC
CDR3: CASSLGQPVVYGYTF

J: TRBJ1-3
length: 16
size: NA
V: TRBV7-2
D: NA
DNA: TGTGCCAGCAGCTTAGGACAAGGATCCTCTGGAAACACCATATATTTT
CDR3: CASSLGQGSSGNTIYF

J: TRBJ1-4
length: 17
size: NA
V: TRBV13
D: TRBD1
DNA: TGTGCCAGCAGCTTAGGCACCCGGGACAGGGGCGACGAAAAACTGTTTTTT
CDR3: CASSLGTRDRGDEKLFF

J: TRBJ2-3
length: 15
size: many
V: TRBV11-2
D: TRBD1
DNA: TGTGCCAGCAGCCCCGAGGACAGGGTCACAGATACGCAGTATTTT
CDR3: CASSPEDRVTDTQYF

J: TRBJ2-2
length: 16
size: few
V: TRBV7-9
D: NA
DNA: TGTGCCAGCAGCTTAATCCCTACAGTGAACACCGGGGAGCTGTTTTTT
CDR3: CASSLIPTVNTGELFF

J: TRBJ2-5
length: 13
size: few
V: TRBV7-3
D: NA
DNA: TGTGCCAGCAGCAAGACAGGTCGAGAGACCCAGTACTTC
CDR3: CASSKTGRETQYF

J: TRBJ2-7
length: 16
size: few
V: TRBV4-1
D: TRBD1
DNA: TGCGCCAGCAGCCACGCCAGGACAGGGGTTTCCTACGAGCAGTACTTC
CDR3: CASSHARTGVSYEQYF

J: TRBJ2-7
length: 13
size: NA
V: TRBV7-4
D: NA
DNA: TGTGCCAGCAGGCCTGGCTTGGGCCACGAGCAGTACTTC
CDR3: CASRPGLGHEQYF

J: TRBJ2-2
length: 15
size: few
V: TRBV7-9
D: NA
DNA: TGTGCCAGCAGCCCGGGGGAGACGAACACCGGGGAGCTGTTTTTT
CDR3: CASSPGETNTGELFF

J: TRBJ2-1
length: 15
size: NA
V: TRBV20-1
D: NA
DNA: TGCAGTGCCTGGGAAGGGGACACCGACTACAATGAGCAGTTCTTC
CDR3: CSAWEGDTDYNEQFF